This is a list of T cell receptor beta chains from one sample in a study of T cell changes during pregnancy in multiple sclerosis. Assay: immunoSEQ multiplex PCR; the TCRdb copy retains only in-frame clones and omits some. The table has 50,000 or so clones, about nine tenths seen once. The source material was CD4+ T cells from peripheral blood mononuclear cells, sampled in the second trimester of pregnancy. These receptors were taken from a female donor with multiple sclerosis, enrolled in a pregnancy study. Each CDR3 is given with its conserved first and last residue. Fields, in order: V gene, J gene, CDR3 protein.

V gene: TRBV5-1; J gene: TRBJ1-3; CDR3 protein: CASRPTGEAGNTIYF
V gene: TRBV27; J gene: TRBJ1-6; CDR3 protein: CASTLGQGAERTSPLHF
V gene: TRBV25-1; J gene: -; CDR3 protein: CASSEGLGDEQYF
V gene: TRBV30; J gene: TRBJ1-4; CDR3 protein: CAWNPKTGGFEKLFF
V gene: TRBV6-4; J gene: TRBJ1-6; CDR3 protein: CASSAQGRDSPLHF
V gene: TRBV6-6; J gene: TRBJ1-2; CDR3 protein: CASSTAGGRGYTF
V gene: TRBV19; J gene: TRBJ1-5; CDR3 protein: CASSIGAYQPQHF
V gene: TRBV7-3; J gene: TRBJ1-2; CDR3 protein: CASSLTGGVLGYTF
V gene: TRBV5-4; J gene: TRBJ1-1; CDR3 protein: CASSFGKNTEAFF
V gene: TRBV13; J gene: TRBJ2-3; CDR3 protein: CAGTPPRGDTDTQYF
V gene: TRBV19; J gene: TRBJ2-2; CDR3 protein: CASHRGLAGGNGGELFF
V gene: TRBV29-1; J gene: TRBJ2-1; CDR3 protein: CSVVLRSEQFF
V gene: TRBV5-1; J gene: TRBJ2-5; CDR3 protein: CASSLAWSTQETQYF
V gene: TRBV2; J gene: TRBJ2-1; CDR3 protein: CASNTDRYNEQFF
V gene: TRBV9; J gene: TRBJ1-2; CDR3 protein: CASSPRLKTERGYTF
V gene: TRBV7-9; J gene: TRBJ2-1; CDR3 protein: CASSPPGGRGNEQFF
V gene: TRBV7-9; J gene: TRBJ2-2; CDR3 protein: CASSSLRGGAHTGELFF
V gene: TRBV10-3; J gene: TRBJ2-3; CDR3 protein: CAISERQDSTDTQYF
V gene: TRBV19; J gene: TRBJ2-3; CDR3 protein: CASSISLAADTQYF
V gene: TRBV18; J gene: TRBJ2-2; CDR3 protein: CASSPYLGLAAKNTGELFF
V gene: TRBV9; J gene: TRBJ1-3; CDR3 protein: CASTPGLPSGNTIYF
V gene: TRBV7-9; J gene: TRBJ2-2; CDR3 protein: CASSLRGTGELFF
V gene: TRBV2; J gene: TRBJ1-4; CDR3 protein: CASSATRAPNEKLFF
V gene: TRBV2; J gene: TRBJ2-2; CDR3 protein: CASQEEFNTGELFF
V gene: TRBV10-1; J gene: TRBJ1-1; CDR3 protein: CASSPTRSDTEAFF
V gene: TRBV28; J gene: TRBJ1-1; CDR3 protein: CASRGQGDTEAFF
V gene: TRBV7-9; J gene: TRBJ2-1; CDR3 protein: CASSPFLAGGHYEQFF